These 10 T cell receptor beta chains were sequenced from one sample in a study of cytomegalovirus exposure and HLA in healthy donors. With 60 Vbeta and 13 Jbeta primers, the PCR was carried out. TCRdb keeps only in-frame clones here, not all; method: immunoSEQ multiplex PCR. This sample has under 130,000 clones, with roughly 15% found just once. Sequencing was performed on PBMCs. These receptors came from a female donor in good health and CMV-seronegative.

In its sample, this clone was seen a few times. This chain joins TRBV7-8 and TRBJ2-1; D is perhaps TRBD2 (5 bases). The length of the CDR3 is 16 residues. V lost 5 bases, J lost 4 bases, and 18 bases lay in between. CDR1 and CDR2 from the germline V gene are SGHVS and FQNEAQ. CDR3 DNA sequence: TGTGCCAGCAGCCCGCCCGACTTGGGGAGATACAATGAGCAGTTCTTC. Encoded protein: CASSPPDLGRYNEQFF.

The chain uses TRBV5-1 and TRBJ2-3, with unresolved D. The CDR3 has 12 amino acids. V was clipped by 7 bases and J by 3 bases, with 9 bases between them. Germline V gene data show CDR1 as SGHRS and CDR2 as YFSETQ. CDR3 residues: CASYLRTDTQYF. The CDR3 nucleotides are TGCGCCAGCTACCTCCGGACAGATACGCAGTATTTT.

The rearrangement links TRBV5-6 to TRBJ2-3; 7 nucleotides align to TRBD1. With V trimmed by 0 bases and J by 4 bases, 5 bases remained unmatched. The CDR3 consists of 15 residues. The V gene's germline CDR1 is SGHDT and CDR2 YYEEEE. CDR3 coding DNA: TGTGCCAGCAGCTTGGGAGGGGGCCGGTCAGATACGCAGTATTTT. This translates into CASSLGGGRSDTQYF.

This clone showed up just a few times. This rearrangement joins TRBV19 to TRBJ1-2; D is undetermined. Germline loops: CDR1 LNHDA, CDR2 SQIVND (reference sequence). This CDR3 comprises 14 residues. The germline V and J ends were trimmed by 4 bases and 4 bases, with 13 bases remaining between them. The CDR3 sequence is CASSTRTDGYGYTF. CDR3 nucleotide sequence: TGTGCCAGTAGTACCCGGACTGATGGCTATGGCTACACCTTC.

This chain connects TRBV2 to TRBJ2-3, with unresolved D. The V end was cut by 2 bases, the J end by 4 bases, with 19 bases between. Germline values: CDR1 SNHLY, CDR2 FYNNEI. The CDR3 has 17 residues. This CDR3 is CASSESGGRLLPDTQYF. CDR3 nucleotides: TGTGCCAGCAGTGAATCCGGCGGCCGCCTTTTGCCAGATACGCAGTATTTT.

The chain uses TRBV29-1 and TRBJ2-5; the D gene is possibly TRBD1 (7 bases). The CDR3 has 13 residues. The V gene lost 4 bases and the J gene lost 5 bases, with 14 bases spanning the gap. The germline gives CDR1 SQVTM, CDR2 ANQGSEA. CDR3 loop: CSVGPPGGETQYF. The CDR3 DNA reads TGCAGCGTTGGGCCCCCAGGGGGGGAGACCCAGTACTTC. Together with reference TRBV29-1 and TRBJ2-5, the CDR3 gives the full variable domain: SAVISQKPSRDICQRGTSLTIQCQVDSQVTMMFWYRQQPGQSLTLIATANQGSEATYESGFVIDKFPISRPNLTFSTLTVSNMSPEDSSIYLCSVGPPGGETQYFGPGTRLLVL.

The chain has TRBV5-8 and TRBJ2-7; 8 nucleotides line up with TRBD1. Germline CDR1 reads SGHTS; CDR2 reads YDEGEE. The CDR3 contains 14 residues. The J segment lost 0 bases and the V segment lost 3 bases, leaving 2 bases of the junction unmatched. The CDR3 is CASSWTGPSYEQYF. CDR3 in DNA: TGTGCCAGCAGCTGGACAGGGCCCTCCTACGAGCAGTACTTC. Full variable domain (rest looked up from reference TRBV5-8 and TRBJ2-7): EAGVTQSPTHLIKTRGQQATLRCSPISGHTSVYWYQQALGLGLQFLLWYDEGEERNRGNFPPRFSGRQFPNYSSELNVNALELEDSALYLCASSWTGPSYEQYFGPGTRLTVT.

CDR3 nucleotide sequence: TGCAGCGTCGCTACCGGACTAGCGGGGACAGATACGCAGTATTTT. Its protein product is CSVATGLAGTDTQYF. J is TRBJ2-3 and V is TRBV29-1, with 12 bases lining up with TRBD2. Germline V gene data show CDR1 as SQVTM and CDR2 as ANQGSEA. Trimming cost V 6 bases and J 3 bases; bases outside gene matches: 7. The CDR3 runs to 15 residues.

The rearrangement links TRBV7-2 to TRBJ2-3, with 12 bases that match TRBD2. Germline values: CDR1 SGHTA, CDR2 FQGNSA. This CDR3 contains 13 residues. V gave up 1 base and J gave up 11 bases; unmatched junction bases: 1. The CDR3 region is CASSLGLAGVQYF. The CDR3 bases are TGTGCCAGCAGCTTAGGACTAGCGGGAGTGCAGTATTTT.

This clone was seen only a few times. J is TRBJ2-3 and V is TRBV11-1; 10 nucleotides match TRBD1. Germline V gene sequence: CDR1 SGHAT, CDR2 FQDESV (reference sequence). This CDR3 contains 16 residues. Unmatched junction bases numbered 5, after V lost 3 bases and J lost 2 bases. CDR3 in amino acids: CASSFLGQGYTDTQYF. CDR3 bases: TGTGCCAGCAGCTTTTTGGGACAGGGGTACACAGATACGCAGTATTTT.